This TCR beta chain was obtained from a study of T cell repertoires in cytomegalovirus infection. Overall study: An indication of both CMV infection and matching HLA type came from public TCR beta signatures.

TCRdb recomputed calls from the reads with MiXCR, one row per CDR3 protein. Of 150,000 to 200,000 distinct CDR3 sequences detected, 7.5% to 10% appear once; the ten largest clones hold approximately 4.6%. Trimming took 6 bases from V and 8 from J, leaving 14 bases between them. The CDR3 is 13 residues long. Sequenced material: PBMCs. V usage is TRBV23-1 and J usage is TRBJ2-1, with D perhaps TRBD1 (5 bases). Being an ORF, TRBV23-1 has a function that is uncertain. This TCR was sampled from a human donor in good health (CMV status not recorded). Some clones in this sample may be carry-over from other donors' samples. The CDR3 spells CASRLGHHHEQFF. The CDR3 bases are TGCGCCAGCAGACTCGGACACCACCATGAGCAGTTCTTC.